This T cell receptor (beta chain) derives from a study of radiotherapy plus CTLA-4 blockade in lung cancer (dated by TCRdb to the late 2010s). About the full investigation: Among the enrolled patients, about 20% had an objective response, and about 29% reached disease control.

A word on this clone: Its antigen has not been determined. The record has no base qualities; no much larger clone is one base away.

Library generation was performed with the immunoSEQ multiplex PCR assay. TCRdb obtained this table from immuneACCESS and retained in-frame rearrangements with V and J assigned. These tables miss some clones; where compared with another copy, unresolved V genes account for less than half of the shortfall, and the remainder is unexplained. The sample profile shows more than 75,000 clones; roughly 80% of them were found once. The ten largest clones add up to about a quarter of the sample. The study tested focal radiation therapy combined with CTLA-4 blockade (ipilimumab) in patients with chemo-refractory metastatic non-small-cell lung cancer. Paper-wide results and their limitations: Increased serum interferon-beta after radiation, together with early dynamic changes in blood T cell clones, were reported to be the strongest predictors of response. TCR clones derived from tumors expanded in peripheral blood after treatment with radiotherapy and ipilimumab.

Sequenced material: peripheral blood, taken from a patient treated with radiotherapy plus ipilimumab. The TCR comes from a human donor with non-small cell lung cancer that progressed on radiotherapy plus ipilimumab.

The DNA reads TGTGCCAGCAGTTTACTCGCAGGGTACGAGCAGTACGTC. The encoded protein is CASSLLAGYEQYV. The chain was built from TRBV28 and TRBJ2-7; the D region possibly corresponds to TRBD1 (5 bases align). V is reduced by 2 bases and J by 4 bases, leaving a spacing of 9 bases between them. CDR1 MDHEN and CDR2 SYDVKM are derived from the germline V gene. The cysteine opens and the valine closes a CDR3 of 13 amino acids. The DNA shown is the 39-base CDR3, in frame from base 1.